The clone carrying this T cell receptor beta chain was recorded a few times. As yet, its antigen is unknown. CDR1 and CDR2 from the germline V gene are GTSNPN and SVGIG (reference sequence). The CDR3 totals 11 residues. V was clipped by 2 bases and J by 2 bases, with 1 base between them. Random hexamers were used to reverse transcribe roughly 0.5 to 1 ug of RNA. Amplification of TCR beta CDR3 across 54 Vbeta and 13 Jbeta was performed with immunoSEQ multiplex PCR. Each CDR3 protein gets one entry after TCRdb re-called the immunoSEQ multiplex PCR reads with MiXCR. The sample has fewer than 200,000 distinct CDR3 sequences; 85% to 95% are singletons. This entry belongs to a study of CD8 T cells in Susac syndrome. TCR beta sequences were obtained from blood CD8+ and CD4+ T cells. TEMRA cells were FACS-enriched, unlike CD8+ and CD4+ T cells, which were negatively isolated. Overall study results and limits: The TCR sequencing and HLA analysis in the study involved a relatively small number of individuals, as the study acknowledged.

This TCR came from a human donor in good health. This chain joins TRBV30 and TRBJ2-1, with D unresolved. Source material: CD4+ T cells from PBMCs. The CDR3 coding sequence is TGTGCCTGGAGTCCCTACAATGAGCAGTTCTTC. Translated: CAWSPYNEQFF. Full variable domain (remainder filled in from reference TRBV30 and TRBJ2-1): SQTIHQWPATLVQPVGSPLSLECTVEGTSNPNLYWYRQAAGRGLQLLFYSVGIGQISSEVPQNLSASRPQDRQFILSSKKLLLSDSGFYLCAWSPYNEQFFGPGTRLTVL.